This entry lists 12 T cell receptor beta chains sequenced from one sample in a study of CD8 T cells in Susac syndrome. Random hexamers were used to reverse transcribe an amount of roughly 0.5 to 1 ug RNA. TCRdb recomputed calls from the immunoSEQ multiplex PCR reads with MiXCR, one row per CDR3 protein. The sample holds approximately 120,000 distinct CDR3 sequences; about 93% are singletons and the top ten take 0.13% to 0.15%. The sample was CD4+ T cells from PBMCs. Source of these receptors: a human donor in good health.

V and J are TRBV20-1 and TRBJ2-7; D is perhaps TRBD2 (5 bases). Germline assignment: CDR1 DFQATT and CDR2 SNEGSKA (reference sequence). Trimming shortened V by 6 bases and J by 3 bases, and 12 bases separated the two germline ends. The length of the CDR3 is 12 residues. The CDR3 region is CSARPRDYEQYF. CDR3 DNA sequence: TGCAGTGCGAGACCCCGGGACTACGAGCAGTACTTC.

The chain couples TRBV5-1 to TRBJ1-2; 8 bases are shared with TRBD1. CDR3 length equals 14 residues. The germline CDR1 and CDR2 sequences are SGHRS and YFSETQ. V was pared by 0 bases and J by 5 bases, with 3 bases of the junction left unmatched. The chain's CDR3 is CASSLGQGAYGYTF. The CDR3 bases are TGCGCCAGCAGCTTGGGGCAGGGGGCGTATGGCTACACCTTC.

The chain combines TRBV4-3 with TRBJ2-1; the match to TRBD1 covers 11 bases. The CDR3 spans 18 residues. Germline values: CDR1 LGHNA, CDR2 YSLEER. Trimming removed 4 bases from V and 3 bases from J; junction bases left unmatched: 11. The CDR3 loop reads CASSRKLGTGGFYNEQFF. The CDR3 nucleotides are TGCGCCAGCAGCCGTAAATTAGGGACAGGGGGGTTCTACAATGAGCAGTTCTTC.

The chain's CDR3 is CATSRGRASSYEQYF. DNA for the CDR3: TGTGCCACCAGCAGAGGAAGGGCGAGCTCCTACGAGCAGTACTTC. The V call is TRBV15, the J call TRBJ2-7, with D uncertain. Germline CDR1 reads LNHNV; CDR2 reads YYDKDF (reference sequence). The CDR3 is 15 amino acids. V gave up 1 base and J gave up 0 bases, with 10 bases separating them.

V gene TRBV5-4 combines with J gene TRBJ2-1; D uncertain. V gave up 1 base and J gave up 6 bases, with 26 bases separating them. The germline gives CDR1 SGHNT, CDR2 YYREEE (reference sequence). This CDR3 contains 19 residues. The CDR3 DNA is TGTGCCAGCAGCTTGCTTTCGAGTTGGTCCACCCGTCTCTTCAATGAGCAGTTCTTC. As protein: CASSLLSSWSTRLFNEQFF. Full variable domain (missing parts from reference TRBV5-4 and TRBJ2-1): ETGVTQSPTHLIKTRGQQVTLRCSSQSGHNTVSWYQQALGQGPQFIFQYYREEENGRGNFPPRFSGLQFPNYSSELNVNALELDDSALYLCASSLLSSWSTRLFNEQFFGPGTRLTVL.

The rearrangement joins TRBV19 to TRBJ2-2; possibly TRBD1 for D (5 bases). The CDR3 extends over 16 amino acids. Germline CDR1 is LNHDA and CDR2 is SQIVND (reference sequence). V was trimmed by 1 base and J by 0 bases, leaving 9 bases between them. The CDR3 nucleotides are TGTGCCAGTAGTATAGGACAGCCAACGAACACCGGGGAGCTGTTTTTT. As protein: CASSIGQPTNTGELFF.

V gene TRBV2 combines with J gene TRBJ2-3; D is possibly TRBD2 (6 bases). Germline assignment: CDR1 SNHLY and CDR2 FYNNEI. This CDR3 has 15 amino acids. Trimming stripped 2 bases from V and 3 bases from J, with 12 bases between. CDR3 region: CASSENVGGTDTQYF. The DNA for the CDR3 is TGTGCCAGCAGTGAAAACGTCGGGGGTACAGATACGCAGTATTTT.

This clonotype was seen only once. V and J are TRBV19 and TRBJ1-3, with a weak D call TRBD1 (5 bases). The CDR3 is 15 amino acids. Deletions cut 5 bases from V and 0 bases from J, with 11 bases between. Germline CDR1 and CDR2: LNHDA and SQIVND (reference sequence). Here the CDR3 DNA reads TGTGCCAGTAGTTATCGACAGAGCTCTGGAAACACCATATATTTT. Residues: CASSYRQSSGNTIYF.

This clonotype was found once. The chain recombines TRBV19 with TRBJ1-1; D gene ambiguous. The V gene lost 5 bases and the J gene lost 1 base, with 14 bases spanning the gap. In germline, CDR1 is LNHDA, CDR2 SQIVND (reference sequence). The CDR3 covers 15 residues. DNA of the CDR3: TGTGCCAGTAGTGTTGAATGGACGGCGAACACTGAAGCTTTCTTT. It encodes CASSVEWTANTEAFF. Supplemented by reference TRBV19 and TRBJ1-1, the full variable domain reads DGGITQSPKYLFRKEGQNVTLSCEQNLNHDAMYWYRQDPGQGLRLIYYSQIVNDFQKGDIAEGYSVSREKKESFPLTVTSAQKNPTAFYLCASSVEWTANTEAFFGQGTRLTVV.

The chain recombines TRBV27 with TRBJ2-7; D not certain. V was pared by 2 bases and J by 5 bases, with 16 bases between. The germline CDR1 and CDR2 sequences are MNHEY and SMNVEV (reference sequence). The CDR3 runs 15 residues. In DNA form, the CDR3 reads TGTGCCAGCAGTTTAACGACTGCCCCGGTGAACGAGCAGTACTTC. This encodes CASSLTTAPVNEQYF.

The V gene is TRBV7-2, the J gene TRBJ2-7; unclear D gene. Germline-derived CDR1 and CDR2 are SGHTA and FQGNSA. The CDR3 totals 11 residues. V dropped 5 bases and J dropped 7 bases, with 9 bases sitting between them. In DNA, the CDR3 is TGTGCCAGCAGCCCTGGGATAGAGCAGTACTTC. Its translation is CASSPGIEQYF. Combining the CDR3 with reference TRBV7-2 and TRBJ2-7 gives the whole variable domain GAGVSQSPSNKVTEKGKDVELRCDPISGHTALYWYRQSLGQGLEFLIYFQGNSAPDKSGLPSDRFSAERTGGSVSTLTIQRTQQEDSAVYLCASSPGIEQYFGPGTRLTVT.

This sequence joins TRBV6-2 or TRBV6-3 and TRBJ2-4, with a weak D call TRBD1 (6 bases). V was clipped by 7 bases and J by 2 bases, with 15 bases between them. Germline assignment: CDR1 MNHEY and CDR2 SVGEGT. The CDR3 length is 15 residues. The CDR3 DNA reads TGTGCCAGCAATACAGGGCGAACGTCCAAAAACATTCAGTACTTC. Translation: CASNTGRTSKNIQYF.